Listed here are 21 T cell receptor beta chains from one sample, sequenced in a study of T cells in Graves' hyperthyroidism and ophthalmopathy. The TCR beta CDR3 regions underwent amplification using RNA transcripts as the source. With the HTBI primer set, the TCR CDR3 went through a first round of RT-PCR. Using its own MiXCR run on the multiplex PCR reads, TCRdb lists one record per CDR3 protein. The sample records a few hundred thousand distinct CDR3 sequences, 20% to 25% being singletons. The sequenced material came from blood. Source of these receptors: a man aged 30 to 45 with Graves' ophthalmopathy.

The CDR3 DNA reads as TGTGCCAGCAGCCCCCGGACAGATATCTCTGGAAACACCATATATTTT. Translation gives CASSPRTDISGNTIYF. The chain employs TRBV7-6 and TRBJ1-3; maybe TRBD1 (6 bases). V lost 5 bases and J 0 bases, leaving 14 bases between the germline ends. The CDR3 contains 16 residues. Per germline, CDR1 SGHVS and CDR2 FNYEAQ.

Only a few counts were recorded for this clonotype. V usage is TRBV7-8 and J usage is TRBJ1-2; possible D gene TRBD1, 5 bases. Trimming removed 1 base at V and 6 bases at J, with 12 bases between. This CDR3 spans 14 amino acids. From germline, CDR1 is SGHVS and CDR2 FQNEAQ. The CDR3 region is CASSLDPGRNGYTF. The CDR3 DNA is TGTGCCAGCAGCTTAGACCCAGGGAGAAATGGCTACACCTTC.

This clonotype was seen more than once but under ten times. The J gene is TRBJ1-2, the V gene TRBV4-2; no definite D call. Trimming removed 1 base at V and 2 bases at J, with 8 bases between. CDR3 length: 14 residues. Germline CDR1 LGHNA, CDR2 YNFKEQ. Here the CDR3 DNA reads TGTGCCAGCAGCCAAGCTGACATAAACTATGGCTACACCTTC. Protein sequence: CASSQADINYGYTF.

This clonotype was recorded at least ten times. The CDR3 here is CASRPQAGGIETQYF. In nucleotides, the CDR3 is TGTGCCAGCAGACCTCAAGCGGGAGGAATAGAGACCCAGTACTTC. V gene TRBV3-1 combines with J gene TRBJ2-5; TRBD2 matches at 9 bases. Unmatched junction bases numbered 9, after V lost 6 bases and J lost 4 bases. This CDR3 spans 15 amino acids. Germline CDR1 LGHDT, CDR2 YNNKEL (reference sequence).

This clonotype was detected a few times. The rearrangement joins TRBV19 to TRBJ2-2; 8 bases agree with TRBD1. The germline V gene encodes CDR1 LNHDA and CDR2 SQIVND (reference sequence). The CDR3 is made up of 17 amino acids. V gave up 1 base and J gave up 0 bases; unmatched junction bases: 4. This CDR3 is CASSIGSGGSNTGELFF. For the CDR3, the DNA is TGTGCCAGTAGTATAGGGTCAGGGGGCTCGAACACCGGGGAGCTGTTTTTT.

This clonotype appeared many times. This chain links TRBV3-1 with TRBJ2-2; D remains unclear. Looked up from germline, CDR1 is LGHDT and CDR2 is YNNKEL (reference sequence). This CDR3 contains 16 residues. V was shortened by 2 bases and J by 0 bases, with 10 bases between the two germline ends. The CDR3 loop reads CASSQFPETNTGELFF. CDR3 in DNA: TGTGCCAGCAGCCAATTTCCGGAAACGAACACCGGGGAGCTGTTTTTT.

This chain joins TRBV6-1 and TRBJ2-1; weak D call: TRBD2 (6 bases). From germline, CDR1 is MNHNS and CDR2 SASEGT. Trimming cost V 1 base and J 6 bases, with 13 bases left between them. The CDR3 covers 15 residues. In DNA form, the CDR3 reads TGTGCCAGCAGTGAAGTCGGAGCGGGCCCCAATGAGCAGTTCTTC. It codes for CASSEVGAGPNEQFF.

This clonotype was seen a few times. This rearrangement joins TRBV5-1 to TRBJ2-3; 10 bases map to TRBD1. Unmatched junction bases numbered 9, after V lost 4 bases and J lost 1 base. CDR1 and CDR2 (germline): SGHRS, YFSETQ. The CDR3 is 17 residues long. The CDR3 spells CASSPHRGTGGTDTQYF. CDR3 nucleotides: TGCGCCAGCAGCCCCCACCGGGGGACAGGGGGCACAGATACGCAGTATTTT. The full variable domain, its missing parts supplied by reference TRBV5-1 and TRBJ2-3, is KAGVTQTPRYLIKTRGQQVTLSCSPISGHRSVSWYQQTPGQGLQFLFEYFSETQRNKGNFPGRFSGRQFSNSRSEMNVSTLELGDSALYLCASSPHRGTGGTDTQYFGPGTRLTVL.

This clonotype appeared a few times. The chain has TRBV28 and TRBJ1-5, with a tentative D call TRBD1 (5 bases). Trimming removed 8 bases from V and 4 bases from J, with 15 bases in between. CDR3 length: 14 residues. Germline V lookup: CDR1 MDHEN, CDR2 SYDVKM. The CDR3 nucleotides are TGTGCCAGCCTGCAGGGTGGTGTAAATCAGCCCCAGCATTTT. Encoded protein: CASLQGGVNQPQHF.

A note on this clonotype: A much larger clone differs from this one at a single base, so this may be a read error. Here the CDR3 reads CASSLEGFEDEQFF. The CDR3 DNA reads as TGTGCCAGCAGCTTGGAGGGTTTTGAGGATGAGCAGTTCTTC. The chain joins TRBV11-3 to TRBJ2-1, with D perhaps matching TRBD2 (6 bases). This CDR3 region has 14 residues. V was trimmed by 3 bases and J by 8 bases, leaving 14 bases between them. Germline V lookup: CDR1 SGHNT, CDR2 YENEEA.

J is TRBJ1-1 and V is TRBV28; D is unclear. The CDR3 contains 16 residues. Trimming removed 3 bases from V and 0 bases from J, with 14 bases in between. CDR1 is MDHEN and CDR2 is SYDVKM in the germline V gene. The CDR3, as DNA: TGTGCCAGCAGTTTCTTAGGAGGAGGGATGAACACTGAAGCTTTCTTT. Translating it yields CASSFLGGGMNTEAFF. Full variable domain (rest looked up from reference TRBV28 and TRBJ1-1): DVKVTQSSRYLVKRTGEKVFLECVQDMDHENMFWYRQDPGLGLRLIYFSYDVKMKEKGDIPEGYSVSREKKERFSLILESASTNQTSMYLCASSFLGGGMNTEAFFGQGTRLTVV.

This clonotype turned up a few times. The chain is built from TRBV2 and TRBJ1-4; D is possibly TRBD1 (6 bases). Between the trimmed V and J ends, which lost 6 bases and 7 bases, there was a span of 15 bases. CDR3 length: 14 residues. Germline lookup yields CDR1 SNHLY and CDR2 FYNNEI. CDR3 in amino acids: CASRGGLVGEKLFF. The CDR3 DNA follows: TGTGCCAGCAGGGGGGGCCTGGTTGGTGAAAAACTGTTTTTT.

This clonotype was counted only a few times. The CDR3 coding sequence is TGTGCCAGCAGCCAAGGACAGGATCAGCCCCAGCATTTT. It encodes CASSQGQDQPQHF. The V and J genes are TRBV4-2 and TRBJ1-5, with D possibly matching TRBD1 (6 bases). CDR1 and CDR2 (germline): LGHNA, YNFKEQ. The CDR3 contains 13 residues. Trimming cost V 1 base and J 5 bases, with 6 bases left between them.

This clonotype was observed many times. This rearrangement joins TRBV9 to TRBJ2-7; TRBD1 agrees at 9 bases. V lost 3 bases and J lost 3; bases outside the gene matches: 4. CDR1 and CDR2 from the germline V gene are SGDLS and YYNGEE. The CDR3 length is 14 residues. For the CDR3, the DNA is TGTGCCAGCAGCGCAGGGACAGGGAACTACGAGCAGTACTTC. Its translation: CASSAGTGNYEQYF.

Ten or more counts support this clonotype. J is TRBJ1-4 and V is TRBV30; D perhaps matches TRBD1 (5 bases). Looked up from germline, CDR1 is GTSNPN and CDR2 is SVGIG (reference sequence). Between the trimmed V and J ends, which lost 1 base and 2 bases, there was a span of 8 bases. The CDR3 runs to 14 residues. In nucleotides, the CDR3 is TGTGCCTGGAGTGGGGGGTCCACTAATGAAAAACTGTTTTTT. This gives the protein CAWSGGSTNEKLFF.

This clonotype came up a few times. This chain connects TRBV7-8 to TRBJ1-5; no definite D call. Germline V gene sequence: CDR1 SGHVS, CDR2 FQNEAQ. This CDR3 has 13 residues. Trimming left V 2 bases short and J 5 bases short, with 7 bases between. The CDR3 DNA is TGTGCCAGCAGCTTATGGGGTTATCAGCCCCAGCATTTT. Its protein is CASSLWGYQPQHF.

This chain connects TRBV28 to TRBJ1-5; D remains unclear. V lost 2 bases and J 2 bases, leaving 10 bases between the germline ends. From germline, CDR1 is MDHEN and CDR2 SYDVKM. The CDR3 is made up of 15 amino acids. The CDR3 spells CASSLRQVGNQPQHF. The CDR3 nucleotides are TGTGCCAGCAGTTTAAGGCAGGTGGGCAATCAGCCCCAGCATTTT.

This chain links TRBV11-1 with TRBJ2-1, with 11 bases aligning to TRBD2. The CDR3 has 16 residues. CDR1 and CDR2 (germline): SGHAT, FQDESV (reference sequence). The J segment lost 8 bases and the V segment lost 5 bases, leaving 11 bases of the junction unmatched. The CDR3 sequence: CASSPRSGSGRDEQFF. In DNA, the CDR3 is TGTGCCAGCAGCCCCCGTTCGGGTAGCGGGAGGGATGAGCAGTTCTTC.

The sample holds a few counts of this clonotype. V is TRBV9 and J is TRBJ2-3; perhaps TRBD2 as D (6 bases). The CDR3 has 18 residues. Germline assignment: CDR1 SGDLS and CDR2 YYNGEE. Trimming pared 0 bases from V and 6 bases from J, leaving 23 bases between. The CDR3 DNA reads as TGTGCCAGCAGCGTAGAGGGAGTCGGGAGACTAGGACCCGATACGCAGTATTTT. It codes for CASSVEGVGRLGPDTQYF.

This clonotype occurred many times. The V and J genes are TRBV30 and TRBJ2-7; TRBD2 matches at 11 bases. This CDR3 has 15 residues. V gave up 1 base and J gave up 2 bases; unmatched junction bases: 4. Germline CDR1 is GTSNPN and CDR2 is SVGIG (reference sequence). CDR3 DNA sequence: TGTGCCTGGAGTGGAGGGACTAGCGGAACCTACGAGCAGTACTTC. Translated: CAWSGGTSGTYEQYF.

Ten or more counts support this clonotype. CDR3 coding DNA: TGTGCCAGCAGCCAAGAGACGGGGGCGCAGTACTTC. Translating it yields CASSQETGAQYF. The V gene is TRBV3-1, the J gene TRBJ2-7; D tentatively fits TRBD1 or TRBD2 (6 bases each). The CDR3 runs 12 residues. Per germline, CDR1 LGHDT and CDR2 YNNKEL (reference sequence). V was clipped by 0 bases and J by 9 bases, with 9 bases between them.